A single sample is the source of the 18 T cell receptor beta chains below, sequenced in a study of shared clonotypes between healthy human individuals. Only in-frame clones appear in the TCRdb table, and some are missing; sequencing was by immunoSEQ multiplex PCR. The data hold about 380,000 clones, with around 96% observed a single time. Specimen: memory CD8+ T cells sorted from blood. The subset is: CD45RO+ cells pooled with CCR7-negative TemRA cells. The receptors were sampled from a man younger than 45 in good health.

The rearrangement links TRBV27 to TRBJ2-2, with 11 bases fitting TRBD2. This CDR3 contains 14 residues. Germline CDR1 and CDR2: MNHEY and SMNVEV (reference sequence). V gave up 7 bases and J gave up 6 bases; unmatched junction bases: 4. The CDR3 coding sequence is TGTGCCAGCATCGGTAGCGGGAGGGCCGGGGAGCTGTTTTTT. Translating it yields CASIGSGRAGELFF.

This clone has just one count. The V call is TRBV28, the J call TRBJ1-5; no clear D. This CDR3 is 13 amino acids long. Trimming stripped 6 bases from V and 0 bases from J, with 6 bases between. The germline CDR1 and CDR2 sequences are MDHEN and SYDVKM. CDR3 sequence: CASRLISNQPQHF. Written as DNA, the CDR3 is TGTGCCAGCAGACTGATTAGCAATCAGCCCCAGCATTTT.

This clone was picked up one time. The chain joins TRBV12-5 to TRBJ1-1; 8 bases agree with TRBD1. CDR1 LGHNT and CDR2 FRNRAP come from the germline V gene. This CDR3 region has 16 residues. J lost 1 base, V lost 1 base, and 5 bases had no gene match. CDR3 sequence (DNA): TGTGCTAGTGGTTTGGCCGGACAGGGTTCGAACACTGAAGCTTTCTTT. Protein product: CASGLAGQGSNTEAFF.

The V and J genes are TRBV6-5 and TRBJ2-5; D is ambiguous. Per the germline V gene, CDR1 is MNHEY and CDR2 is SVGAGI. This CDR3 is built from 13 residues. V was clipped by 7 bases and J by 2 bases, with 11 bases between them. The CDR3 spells CASKKKKQETQYF. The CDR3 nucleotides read TGTGCCAGCAAGAAAAAAAAACAAGAGACCCAGTACTTC.

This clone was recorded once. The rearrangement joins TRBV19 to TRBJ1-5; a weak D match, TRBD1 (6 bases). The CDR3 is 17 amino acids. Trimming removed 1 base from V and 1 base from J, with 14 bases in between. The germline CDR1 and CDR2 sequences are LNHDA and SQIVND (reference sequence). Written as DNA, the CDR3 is TGTGCCAGTAGTATAGTGGCCCAGGGGCGGAGCAATCAGCCCCAGCATTTT. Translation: CASSIVAQGRSNQPQHF.

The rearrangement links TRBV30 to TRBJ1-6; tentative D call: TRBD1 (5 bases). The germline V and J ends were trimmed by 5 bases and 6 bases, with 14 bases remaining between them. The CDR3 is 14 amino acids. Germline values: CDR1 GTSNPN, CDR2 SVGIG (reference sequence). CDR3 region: CAWQPGPSNSPLHF. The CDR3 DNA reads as TGTGCCTGGCAGCCGGGGCCTTCTAATTCACCCCTCCACTTT. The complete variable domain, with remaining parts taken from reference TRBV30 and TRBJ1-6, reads SQTIHQWPATLVQPVGSPLSLECTVEGTSNPNLYWYRQAAGRGLQLLFYSVGIGQISSEVPQNLSASRPQDRQFILSSKKLLLSDSGFYLCAWQPGPSNSPLHFGNGTRLTVT.

The CDR3 loop is CASSPGTSGGSSYEQYF. CDR3 bases: TGTGCCAGCAGCCCGGGGACTAGCGGCGGAAGCTCCTACGAGCAGTACTTC. The rearrangement joins TRBV7-8 to TRBJ2-7; 11 bases agree with TRBD2. Germline lookup yields CDR1 SGHVS and CDR2 FQNEAQ. This CDR3 is built from 17 residues. With 5 bases clipped from V and 0 bases from J, the junction kept 9 bases outside the gene matches.

The CDR3 DNA follows: TGTGCCAGCTCACCCCTTTGGACAGGGCCTAATCAGCCCCAGCATTTT. The encoded protein is CASSPLWTGPNQPQHF. The rearrangement links TRBV18 to TRBJ1-5; the match to TRBD1 covers 8 bases. This CDR3 contains 16 residues. Per the germline V gene, CDR1 is KGHSH and CDR2 is LQKENI. Trimming removed 3 bases from V and 4 bases from J; junction bases left unmatched: 8.

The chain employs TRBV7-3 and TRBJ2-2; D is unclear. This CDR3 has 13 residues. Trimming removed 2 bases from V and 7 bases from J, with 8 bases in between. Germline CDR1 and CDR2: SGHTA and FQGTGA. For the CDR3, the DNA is TGTGCCAGCAGCTTAGATCTCCGCGGGGAGCTGTTTTTT. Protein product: CASSLDLRGELFF.

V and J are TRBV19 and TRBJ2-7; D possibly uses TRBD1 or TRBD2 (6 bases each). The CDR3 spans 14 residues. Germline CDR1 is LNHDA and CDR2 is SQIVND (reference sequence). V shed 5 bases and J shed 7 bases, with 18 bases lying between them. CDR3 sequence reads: CASSAGHPVREQYF. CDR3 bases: TGTGCCAGTAGTGCGGGACACCCAGTTAGGGAGCAGTACTTC. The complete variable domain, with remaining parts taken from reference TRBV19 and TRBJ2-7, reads DGGITQSPKYLFRKEGQNVTLSCEQNLNHDAMYWYRQDPGQGLRLIYYSQIVNDFQKGDIAEGYSVSREKKESFPLTVTSAQKNPTAFYLCASSAGHPVREQYFGPGTRLTVT.

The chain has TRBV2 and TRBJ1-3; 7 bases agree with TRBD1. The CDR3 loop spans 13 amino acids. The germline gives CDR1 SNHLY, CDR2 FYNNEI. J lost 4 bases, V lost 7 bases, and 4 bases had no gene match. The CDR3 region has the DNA TGTGCCAGCACCAGACAGGGCGGAAACACCATATATTTT. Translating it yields CASTRQGGNTIYF.

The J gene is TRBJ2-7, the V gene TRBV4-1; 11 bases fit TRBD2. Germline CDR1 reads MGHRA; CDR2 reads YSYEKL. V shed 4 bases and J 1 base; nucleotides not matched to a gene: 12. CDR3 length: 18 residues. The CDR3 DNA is TGCGCCAGCAGCCTAGGCCCACCCCTAGCGGGAGGTTCCTACGAGCAGTACTTC. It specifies CASSLGPPLAGGSYEQYF.

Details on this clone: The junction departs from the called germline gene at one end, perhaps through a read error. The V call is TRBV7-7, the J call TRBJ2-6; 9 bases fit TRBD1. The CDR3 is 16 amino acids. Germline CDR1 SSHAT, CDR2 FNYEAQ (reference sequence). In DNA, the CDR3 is TGTGCTAGCAGCCTAGGACAGGGGAGCGGGGCCAACGTCCTGACTTTC. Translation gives CASSLGQGSGANVLTF.

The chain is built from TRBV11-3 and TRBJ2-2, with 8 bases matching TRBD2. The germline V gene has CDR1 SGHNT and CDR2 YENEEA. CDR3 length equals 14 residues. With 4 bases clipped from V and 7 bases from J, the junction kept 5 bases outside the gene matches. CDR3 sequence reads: CASSSTSAHGELFF. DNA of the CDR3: TGTGCCAGCAGCTCGACTAGCGCCCACGGGGAGCTGTTTTTT.

The CDR3 spells CASSQRGEGNEQFF. In DNA form, the CDR3 reads TGTGCCAGCAGCCAACGGGGTGAGGGCAATGAGCAGTTCTTC. The chain links TRBV4-2 to TRBJ2-1; a weak D match, TRBD2 (5 bases). CDR1 is LGHNA, CDR2 YNFKEQ, per germline. The CDR3 runs to 14 residues. The ends were cut back, 2 bases at V and 6 bases at J, with 11 bases in the middle.

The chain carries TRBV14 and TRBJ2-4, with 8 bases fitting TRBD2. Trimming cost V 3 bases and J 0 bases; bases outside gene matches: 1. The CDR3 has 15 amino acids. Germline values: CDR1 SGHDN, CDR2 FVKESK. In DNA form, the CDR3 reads TGTGCCAGCAGCCACGGGGGGGTAGCCAAAAACATTCAGTACTTC. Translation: CASSHGGVAKNIQYF.

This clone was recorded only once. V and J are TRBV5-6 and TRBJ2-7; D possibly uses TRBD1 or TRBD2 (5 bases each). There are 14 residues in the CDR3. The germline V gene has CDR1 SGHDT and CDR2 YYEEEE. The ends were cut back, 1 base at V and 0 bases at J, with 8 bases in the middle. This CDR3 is CASSLIGTSYEQYF. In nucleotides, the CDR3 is TGTGCCAGCAGCTTGATCGGGACCTCCTACGAGCAGTACTTC.

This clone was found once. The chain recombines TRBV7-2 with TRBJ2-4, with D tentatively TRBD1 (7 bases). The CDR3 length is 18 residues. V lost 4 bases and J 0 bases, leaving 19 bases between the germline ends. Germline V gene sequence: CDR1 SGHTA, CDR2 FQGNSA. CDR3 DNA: TGTGCCAGCAGCTCAGGGCGGGACAGACTGTTAGCCAAAAACATTCAGTACTTC. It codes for CASSSGRDRLLAKNIQYF.